These 7 T cell receptor beta chains originate from one sample sequenced in a study of T-cell memory formation after mild COVID-19. MiXCR, run by TCRdb on the 5' RACE reads, gives a single entry per CDR3 protein. The table lists just over 300,000 distinct CDR3 sequences, 19% of them singletons. Material: PBMCs or a T cell subset sorted from them (not recorded which). The receptor source for this set is a man younger than 35 who had mild COVID-19 (a few samples of this study predate the infection). Cell type and time point are not known.

This clonotype was counted only a few times. V gene TRBV7-8 combines with J gene TRBJ1-3; TRBD1 agrees at 7 bases. CDR1 is SGHVS, CDR2 FQNEAQ, per germline. V was pared by 3 bases and J by 2 bases, with 1 base of the junction left unmatched. The CDR3 has 14 amino acids. The CDR3 coding sequence is TGTGCCAGCAGCTTTGACAGGGCTGGAAACACCATATATTTT. This encodes CASSFDRAGNTIYF.

The table lists this clonotype with a few counts. This chain connects TRBV6-5 to TRBJ1-2; D perhaps matches TRBD1 (6 bases). The V gene's germline CDR1 is MNHEY and CDR2 SVGAGI. The CDR3 runs 14 residues. V lost 0 bases, J lost 4 bases, and 9 bases lay in between. CDR3: CASSYSGGGYGYTF. Here the CDR3 DNA reads TGTGCCAGCAGTTACTCAGGGGGAGGCTATGGCTACACCTTC.

This clonotype was picked up a small number of times. The chain is built from TRBV7-9 and TRBJ2-7; D is perhaps TRBD1 or TRBD2 (6 bases each). This CDR3 has 16 residues. In germline, CDR1 is SEHNR, CDR2 FQNEAQ (reference sequence). Between the trimmed V and J ends, which lost 3 bases and 4 bases, there was a span of 19 bases. The DNA of the CDR3 is TGTGCCAGCAGCTTCCCCCGGTCCGGGGGCGGGTACGAGCAGTACTTC. Translated: CASSFPRSGGGYEQYF. Drawing the rest from reference TRBV7-9 and TRBJ2-7, the complete variable domain is DTGVSQNPRHKITKRGQNVTFRCDPISEHNRLYWYRQTLGQGPEFLTYFQNEAQLEKSRLLSDRFSAERPKGSFSTLEIQRTEQGDSAMYLCASSFPRSGGGYEQYFGPGTRLTVT.

This chain links TRBV5-1 with TRBJ2-2, with 7 nucleotides matching TRBD2. Trimming took 2 bases from V and 7 from J; bases not matched to a gene: 8. The germline gives CDR1 SGHRS, CDR2 YFSETQ. CDR3 size: 15 residues. CDR3 DNA sequence: TGCGCCAGCAGCTTTAACCGGGGGGAAGTCGGGGAGCTGTTTTTT. It is translated as CASSFNRGEVGELFF.

This clonotype has a handful of counts. The chain employs TRBV6-2 or TRBV6-3 and TRBJ2-4; 9 nucleotides agree with TRBD2. V shed 6 bases, J shed 8 bases, and the junction held 8 bases outside the gene matches. This CDR3 has 14 residues. The V gene's germline CDR1 is MNHEY and CDR2 SVGEGT. CDR3: CASSYSGGADIQYF. The CDR3 DNA reads TGTGCCAGCAGCTATAGCGGGGGCGCGGACATTCAGTACTTC.

The chain joins TRBV25-1 to TRBJ2-4; D is possibly TRBD1 or TRBD2 (5 bases each). Germline assignment: CDR1 MGHDK and CDR2 SYGVNS. V was shortened by 7 bases and J by 0 bases, with 13 bases between the two germline ends. The CDR3 has 15 residues. The CDR3 loop is CASTDGTLAKNIQYF. DNA of the CDR3: TGTGCCAGCACTGACGGGACCCTAGCCAAAAACATTCAGTACTTC.

CDR3 sequence reads: CASSQESGQGPQPQHF. The DNA for the CDR3 is TGCGCCAGCAGCCAAGAATCCGGACAGGGGCCTCAGCCCCAGCATTTT. V gene TRBV4-3 combines with J gene TRBJ1-5, with 9 bases identical to TRBD1. Germline V gives CDR1 LGHNA, CDR2 YSLEER. The ends lost 0 bases at V and 6 bases at J; junction bases unmatched: 6. CDR3 length: 16 amino acids.